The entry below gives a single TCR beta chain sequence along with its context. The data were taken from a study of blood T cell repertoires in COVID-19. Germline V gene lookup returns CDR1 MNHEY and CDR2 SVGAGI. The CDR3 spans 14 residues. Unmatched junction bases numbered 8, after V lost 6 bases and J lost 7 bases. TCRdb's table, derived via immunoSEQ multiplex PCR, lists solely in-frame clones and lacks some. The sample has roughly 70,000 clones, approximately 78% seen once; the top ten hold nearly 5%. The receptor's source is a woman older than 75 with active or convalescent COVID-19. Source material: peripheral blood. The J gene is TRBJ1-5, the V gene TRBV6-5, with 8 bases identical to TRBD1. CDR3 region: CASRHDRGGQPQHF. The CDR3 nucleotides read TGTGCCAGCAGACATGACAGGGGAGGACAGCCCCAGCATTTT.